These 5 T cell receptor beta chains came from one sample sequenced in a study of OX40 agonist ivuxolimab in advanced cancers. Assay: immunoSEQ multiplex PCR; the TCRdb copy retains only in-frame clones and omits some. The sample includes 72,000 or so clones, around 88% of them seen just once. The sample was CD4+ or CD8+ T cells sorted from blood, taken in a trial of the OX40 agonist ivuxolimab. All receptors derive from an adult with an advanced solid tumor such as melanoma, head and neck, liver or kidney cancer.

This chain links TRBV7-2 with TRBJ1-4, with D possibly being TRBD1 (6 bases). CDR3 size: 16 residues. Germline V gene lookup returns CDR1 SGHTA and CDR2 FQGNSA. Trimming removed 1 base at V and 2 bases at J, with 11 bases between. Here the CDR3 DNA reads TGTGCCAGCAGCTTAGGTCCAGGGGATACTAATGAAAAACTGTTTTTT. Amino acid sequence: CASSLGPGDTNEKLFF.

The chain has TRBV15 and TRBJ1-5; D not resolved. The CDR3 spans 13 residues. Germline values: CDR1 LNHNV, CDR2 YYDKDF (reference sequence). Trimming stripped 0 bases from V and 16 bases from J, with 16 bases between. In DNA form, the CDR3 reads TGTGCCACCAGCAGAGACCGAACAGACATCTTCCATTTT. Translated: CATSRDRTDIFHF. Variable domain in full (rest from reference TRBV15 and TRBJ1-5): DAMVIQNPRYQVTQFGKPVTLSCSQTLNHNVMYWYQQKSSQAPKLLFHYYDKDFNNEADTPDNFQSRRPNTSFCFLDIRSPGLGDTAMYLCATSRDRTDIFHFGDGTRLSIL.

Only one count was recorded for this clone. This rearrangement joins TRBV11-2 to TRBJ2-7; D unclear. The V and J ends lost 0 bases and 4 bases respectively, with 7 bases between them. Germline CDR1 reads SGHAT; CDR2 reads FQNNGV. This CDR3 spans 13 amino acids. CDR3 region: CASSLDPKYEQYF. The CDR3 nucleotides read TGTGCCAGCAGCTTAGACCCGAAATACGAGCAGTACTTC.

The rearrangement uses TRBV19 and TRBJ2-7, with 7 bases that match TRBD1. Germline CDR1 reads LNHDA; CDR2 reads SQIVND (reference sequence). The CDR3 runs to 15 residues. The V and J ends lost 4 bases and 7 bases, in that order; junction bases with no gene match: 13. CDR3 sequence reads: CASSTQTGVGLEQYF. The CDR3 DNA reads TGTGCCAGTAGTACCCAAACAGGGGTTGGACTGGAGCAGTACTTC.

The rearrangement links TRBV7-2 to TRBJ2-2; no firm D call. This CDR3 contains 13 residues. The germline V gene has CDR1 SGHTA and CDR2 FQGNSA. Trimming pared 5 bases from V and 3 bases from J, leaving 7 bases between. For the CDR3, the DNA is TGTGCCAGCAGCCCCTACTACACCGGGGAGCTGTTTTTT. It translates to CASSPYYTGELFF.